Listed below are T cell receptor beta chains from one sample, sequenced in a study of PD-1 blockade in classical Hodgkin lymphoma. Using immunoSEQ multiplex PCR, the repertoire was profiled, and TCRdb retains in-frame clones only, with some absent. Here the sample spans tens of thousands of clones, more than 80% being singletons. The material was peripheral blood mononuclear cells (PBMCs), obtained before the fourth cycle of nivolumab. These receptors originate from a human donor with classical Hodgkin lymphoma. Both conserved end residues are part of each CDR3. D genes are given only for firm matches. Part of the rows lack a size; the others show once, few, many or a class for expanded clones.

>TRBV15|.|TRBD2|TRBJ2-7
CATSTIAPGLADEQYF
TGTGCCACCAGCACAATCGCCCCGGGACTAGCTGACGAGCAGTACTTC
>TRBV7-6|.|.|TRBJ2-2
CASRTGSGELFF
TGTGCCAGCAGAACCGGCTCCGGGGAGCTGTTTTTT
>TRBV5-4|.|.|TRBJ2-7
CASSLFKSYRYEQYF
TGTGCCAGCAGCTTATTCAAGTCTTATCGGTACGAGCAGTACTTC
>TRBV18|.|.|TRBJ2-1
CASSAFQRVGEQFF
TGTGCCAGCTCAGCTTTTCAGCGAGTCGGTGAGCAGTTCTTC
>TRBV5-4|.|.|TRBJ1-1
CASSLPGGVNTEAFF
TGTGCCAGCAGCCTCCCCGGGGGGGTGAACACTGAAGCTTTCTTT
>TRBV6-5|.|.|TRBJ1-5
CASSSSKGGLQPQHF
TGTGCCAGCAGCTCGTCCAAGGGGGGTCTTCAGCCCCAGCATTTT
>TRBV7-9|.|TRBD2|TRBJ2-3
CASSLGGVRGALGTDTQYF
TGTGCCAGCAGCCTCGGGGGGGTCCGAGGGGCCCTAGGCACAGATACGCAGTATTTT
>TRBV18|.|.|TRBJ1-1
CASSLSRTVDSAFF
TGTGCCAGCTCCCTGTCCCGGACAGTGGATTCAGCTTTCTTT
>TRBV7-9|few|.|TRBJ2-3
CASSLRGFTDTQYF
TGTGCCAGCAGCCTCCGGGGGTTCACAGATACGCAGTATTTT
>TRBV2|.|TRBD1|TRBJ1-2
CASTSTGGDGYTF
TGTGCCAGCACCTCGACAGGGGGGGATGGCTACACCTTC